This is a list of T cell receptor beta chains from one sample in a study of T-cell memory formation after mild COVID-19. TCRdb analysed the 5' RACE reads with MiXCR anew, one entry per CDR3 protein. The sample lists roughly 89,000 distinct CDR3 sequences, about 13% occurring once. Sequenced sample: PBMCs or a T cell subset sorted from them (not recorded which). These receptors were obtained from an adult woman who had mild COVID-19 (a few samples of this study predate the infection). Cell type and time point are not known. Each CDR3 is given with its conserved first and last residue. A D gene is named only where the DNA matches it firmly. Where a row states a size, it is once, few, many or the class of an expanded clone; other rows omit it.

j_call: TRBJ2-7; clone_size: -; v_call: TRBV7-2; d_call: -; cdr3_nt: TGTGCCAGCAGCCCTAGCCTAGGAGGTCTCTACGAGCAGTACTTC; cdr3_aa: CASSPSLGGLYEQYF
j_call: TRBJ2-7; clone_size: few; v_call: TRBV20-1; d_call: -; cdr3_nt: TGCAGTGCTAGAGTCCATCCTAGCGTAAACTACGAGCAGTACTTC; cdr3_aa: CSARVHPSVNYEQYF
j_call: TRBJ2-7; clone_size: -; v_call: TRBV7-9; d_call: -; cdr3_nt: TGTGCCAGCAGCTTACCCAGCCGGAGCTCCTACGAGCAGTACTTC; cdr3_aa: CASSLPSRSSYEQYF
j_call: TRBJ2-1; clone_size: many; v_call: TRBV5-1; d_call: TRBD1; cdr3_nt: TGCGCCAGCAGCTGGGACAGGAATTTCAATGAGCAGTTCTTC; cdr3_aa: CASSWDRNFNEQFF
j_call: TRBJ2-1; clone_size: -; v_call: TRBV7-9; d_call: TRBD2; cdr3_nt: TGTGCCAGCAGCCGAGGGACTAGCGGGGACAATGAGCAGTTCTTC; cdr3_aa: CASSRGTSGDNEQFF
j_call: TRBJ2-7; clone_size: -; v_call: TRBV7-9; d_call: TRBD2; cdr3_nt: TGTGCCAGCAGCTCAACACCCGGGACTAGGTCCTACGAGCAGTACTTC; cdr3_aa: CASSSTPGTRSYEQYF
j_call: TRBJ2-7; clone_size: many; v_call: TRBV4-1; d_call: TRBD1; cdr3_nt: TGCGCCAGCAGCCAAGGGCAGGGGGCCTACGAGCAGTACTTC; cdr3_aa: CASSQGQGAYEQYF
j_call: TRBJ2-1; clone_size: few; v_call: TRBV9; d_call: TRBD2; cdr3_nt: TGTGCCAGCAGCCCCGGGACTAGCGGGCCCAATGAGCAGTTCTTC; cdr3_aa: CASSPGTSGPNEQFF
j_call: TRBJ2-1; clone_size: many; v_call: TRBV9; d_call: -; cdr3_nt: TGTGCCAGCAGCGTAGATGGCGATTGGGATGAGCAGTTCTTC; cdr3_aa: CASSVDGDWDEQFF
j_call: TRBJ2-1; clone_size: many; v_call: TRBV12-3/TRBV12-4; d_call: -; cdr3_nt: TGTGCCAGCCGTTCTTCTTCCACCTACAATGAGCAGTTCTTC; cdr3_aa: CASRSSSTYNEQFF
j_call: TRBJ2-3; clone_size: many; v_call: TRBV6-2/TRBV6-3; d_call: TRBD2; cdr3_nt: TGTGCCAGCAGTTACGGAGCGGGAGGGGCAGATACGCAGTATTTT; cdr3_aa: CASSYGAGGADTQYF
j_call: TRBJ1-1; clone_size: -; v_call: TRBV27; d_call: -; cdr3_nt: TGTGCCAGCAGTTTGGGCTCCTATCGCACTGAAGCTTTCTTT; cdr3_aa: CASSLGSYRTEAFF
j_call: TRBJ1-2; clone_size: few; v_call: TRBV27; d_call: -; cdr3_nt: TGTGCCAGCAGTTTGGCCTCGCAGGGAGCCTATGGCTACACCTTC; cdr3_aa: CASSLASQGAYGYTF
j_call: TRBJ2-7; clone_size: -; v_call: TRBV4-1; d_call: -; cdr3_nt: TGCGCCAGCAGCGAGGGGGGGGCTATCTACGAGCAGTACTTC; cdr3_aa: CASSEGGAIYEQYF
j_call: TRBJ2-3; clone_size: -; v_call: TRBV4-1; d_call: TRBD2; cdr3_nt: TGCGCCAGCAGCCAAGAGGGACTAGCGGGGGGCACAGATACGCAGTATTTT; cdr3_aa: CASSQEGLAGGTDTQYF
j_call: TRBJ1-2; clone_size: few; v_call: TRBV4-1; d_call: -; cdr3_nt: TGCGCCAGCAGCCATGGGGGAGGGGATGATGGCTACACCTTC; cdr3_aa: CASSHGGGDDGYTF
j_call: TRBJ2-1; clone_size: few; v_call: TRBV20-1; d_call: TRBD2; cdr3_nt: TGCAGTGCTAGAGAACGAAGGTCTAGCGGGCCCAATGAGCAGTTCTTC; cdr3_aa: CSARERRSSGPNEQFF